This T cell receptor beta chain was obtained from a study of memory CD4+ T cells and cytomegalovirus serostatus. Single viable CD3+CD4+CD8-CD45RO+ cells were sorted as the memory CD4+ T cells. Serostatus was set by detecting CMV pp150, pp28, p38, p52 IgG. After thawing, CD4+ T cells were positively selected. Study results and limitations: The CMV-associated TCR signature appears largely within the CD4+ memory repertoire.

Source study methods: After removing out-of-frame reads, 2 million to 2.5 million distinct TCRbeta sequences remained. The protocol was immunoSEQ multiplex PCR, while the TCRdb copy is restricted to in-frame clones and leaves out a portion. Clone size and the V and J calls come from that table; the DNA yielded D and trimming. The sample contains some 50,000 clones, roughly 80% of which appear only once. This clone was recorded a few times. No antigen is known for it. Germline trimming cut 6 bases from V and 5 bases from J; bases unmatched to any gene: 3. This CDR3 is built from 14 residues. The germline V gene encodes CDR1 MNHEY and CDR2 SVGAGI.

J is TRBJ2-2 and V is TRBV6-5; 10 bases line up with TRBD1. Sequenced sample: memory CD4+ T cells from blood. The origin of this receptor is an adult in good health and CMV-seronegative. CDR3 sequence: CASRRDRGTGELFF. In nucleotides, the CDR3 is TGTGCCAGCAGGCGGGACAGGGGAACCGGGGAGCTGTTTTTT.